This T cell receptor (beta chain) was recovered during a study of blood T cell repertoires in COVID-19. Across the whole study: Sources were T cells, B-cell-depleted T cells, or PBMCs; the material itself was cDNA or gDNA.

Original data processing: Amplification from reference gene primers served as the basis for estimated nucleated cell counts. The protocol was immunoSEQ multiplex PCR, while the TCRdb copy is restricted to in-frame clones and leaves out a portion. Clone size and the V and J calls come from that table; the DNA yielded D and trimming. The sample holds about 160,000 clones; 87% are singletons and the top ten take under 5%. Sequenced material: peripheral blood. This receptor was identified in a woman between 55 and 75 years old who had recovered from COVID-19.

CDR3 coding DNA: TGTGCCAGCAGCGTAGGGACAGGGGGCGGTTACCGGACTGAAGCTTTCTTT. Its protein product is CASSVGTGGGYRTEAFF. The chain uses TRBV9 and TRBJ1-1; 11 nucleotides agree with TRBD1. The V gene end was trimmed by 0 bases and the J gene end by 5 bases; junction bases not matched to a gene: 9. The CDR3 has 17 residues. Germline V lookup: CDR1 SGDLS, CDR2 YYNGEE.